This T cell receptor (beta chain) was identified during a study of memory CD4+ T cells and cytomegalovirus serostatus. Study details: Of the healthy Belgian adults, nine or ten were CMV seropositive and 20 to 25 seronegative.

The V end was cut by 1 base, the J end by 6 bases, with 19 bases between. Germline V CDR1 and CDR2: LNHNV, YYDKDF (reference sequence). This CDR3 spans 16 amino acids. Single viable CD3+CD4+CD8-CD45RO+ cells were sorted as the memory CD4+ T cells. This clone was found a few times. Repertoires were generated with immunoSEQ multiplex PCR, while TCRdb's copy carries only in-frame clones and drops some. Of 55,000 to 65,000 clones in the sample, over 80% were seen once. This TCR was sampled from an adult in good health and CMV-seronegative. Sequencing used memory CD4+ T cells from blood. The chain is built from TRBV15 and TRBJ2-7; D is tentatively TRBD1 or TRBD2 (7 bases each). CDR3 sequence: CATSRVAGGRGGEQYF. Written as DNA, the CDR3 is TGTGCCACCAGCAGAGTCGCCGGGGGCAGGGGGGGCGAGCAGTACTTC.